These 26 T cell receptor beta chains came from one sample sequenced in a study of T cell changes during pregnancy in multiple sclerosis. Sequenced by immunoSEQ multiplex PCR; TCRdb stores in-frame clones only, minus some. The sample holds about 44,000 clones; approximately 96% are singletons and the top ten take 0.75% to 0.9%. The sequences come from peripheral blood, collected in the second trimester of pregnancy. Receptors were obtained from a female donor with multiple sclerosis, enrolled in a pregnancy study.

For the CDR3, the DNA is TGTGCCAGCAAACCCGCCGGGACTAGCTTAGGTGAGCAGTTCTTC. As protein: CASKPAGTSLGEQFF. The chain is built from TRBV28 and TRBJ2-1, with 9 nucleotides matching TRBD2. The CDR3 is 15 amino acids. Trimming removed 7 bases from V and 9 bases from J; junction bases left unmatched: 13. Germline V gene sequence: CDR1 MDHEN, CDR2 SYDVKM.

The chain uses TRBV19 and TRBJ1-5; D may be TRBD1 (6 bases). Trimming removed 2 bases from V and 4 bases from J, with 15 bases in between. CDR3 length: 16 amino acids. Germline loops: CDR1 LNHDA, CDR2 SQIVND (reference sequence). The CDR3 DNA reads TGTGCCAGTAGTATACTCCTCCGACAGGTGAATCAGCCCCAGCATTTT. It codes for CASSILLRQVNQPQHF. Full variable domain (missing parts from reference TRBV19 and TRBJ1-5): DGGITQSPKYLFRKEGQNVTLSCEQNLNHDAMYWYRQDPGQGLRLIYYSQIVNDFQKGDIAEGYSVSREKKESFPLTVTSAQKNPTAFYLCASSILLRQVNQPQHFGDGTRLSIL.

In its sample, this clone was seen once. Other nucleotide sequences in the sample specify the same CDR3. The rearrangement joins TRBV6-5 to TRBJ2-7, with TRBD2 matching 7 bases. V trimming: 6 bases; J trimming: 5 bases; junction bases outside the gene matches: 10. In germline, CDR1 is MNHEY, CDR2 SVGAGI. The CDR3 runs to 14 residues. CDR3 protein: CASSRLAGAHEQYF. The DNA of the CDR3 is TGTGCCAGCAGCCGACTAGCAGGAGCTCACGAGCAGTACTTC.

CDR3 sequence: CASSSDSPLHF. The DNA of the CDR3 is TGTGCCAGCAGCTCCGATTCACCCCTCCACTTT. The rearrangement links TRBV5-8 to TRBJ1-6, with D unclear. Germline V CDR1 and CDR2: SGHTS, YDEGEE. Trimming removed 3 bases from V and 8 bases from J, with 3 bases in between. The CDR3 spans 11 residues.

This chain links TRBV27 with TRBJ1-4, with TRBD1 identical over 8 bases. J gave up 7 bases and V 4 bases, and 8 bases lay outside the gene matches. Looked up from germline, CDR1 is MNHEY and CDR2 is SMNVEV (reference sequence). The CDR3 is 15 residues long. This CDR3 reads CASSSTTGVFEKLFF. CDR3 sequence (DNA): TGTGCCAGCAGTTCCACGACAGGGGTGTTTGAAAAACTGTTTTTT.

This chain uses TRBV18 with TRBJ2-3; the match to TRBD1 covers 10 bases. The V segment lost 4 bases and the J segment 4 bases; nucleotides outside the gene matches: 8. The length of the CDR3 is 16 residues. Germline CDR1 is KGHSH and CDR2 is LQKENI. The CDR3 is CASSLTGTGVADTQYF. CDR3 bases: TGTGCCAGCTCACTCACCGGGACAGGGGTCGCAGATACGCAGTATTTT.

This sequence joins TRBV7-3 and TRBJ1-1, with unresolved D. The length of the CDR3 is 13 residues. Germline loops: CDR1 SGHTA, CDR2 FQGTGA. Trimming removed 2 bases from V and 4 bases from J, with 8 bases in between. The CDR3, as DNA: TGTGCCAGCAGCTTAGCGGGGTTCACTGAAGCTTTCTTT. Translated, it gives CASSLAGFTEAFF.

The rearrangement links TRBV2 to TRBJ2-7, with 7 bases that match TRBD1. This CDR3 contains 13 residues. Germline CDR1 and CDR2: SNHLY and FYNNEI. Losses at the gene ends were 7 bases for V and 2 bases for J; bases not matched to a gene: 5. CDR3 sequence: CASIGQATYEQYF. For the CDR3, the DNA is TGTGCCAGCATAGGACAGGCTACCTACGAGCAGTACTTC.

This chain links TRBV7-2 with TRBJ2-1, with 7 positions matching TRBD2. This CDR3 is 14 amino acids long. J lost 6 bases, V lost 6 bases, and 8 bases had no gene match. Germline loops: CDR1 SGHTA, CDR2 FQGNSA. CDR3 residues: CASRPGGSLNEQFF. For the CDR3, the DNA is TGTGCCAGCAGGCCGGGGGGATCCCTCAATGAGCAGTTCTTC.

V gene TRBV19 combines with J gene TRBJ1-2; D is possibly TRBD1 (6 bases). Germline V lookup: CDR1 LNHDA, CDR2 SQIVND (reference sequence). The CDR3 is made up of 15 amino acids. Trimming left V 3 bases short and J 8 bases short, with 19 bases between. The CDR3 here is CASSIGATGIGGYTF. The CDR3 DNA follows: TGTGCCAGTAGTATTGGGGCTACAGGGATAGGCGGCTACACCTTC.

V is TRBV11-2 and J is TRBJ1-5, with D perhaps TRBD1 (5 bases). V was pared by 2 bases and J by 9 bases, with 11 bases between. CDR1 is SGHAT and CDR2 is FQNNGV in the germline V gene. The CDR3 is made up of 13 amino acids. The CDR3 sequence: CASSLSREWPQHF. In nucleotides, the CDR3 is TGTGCCAGCAGCTTAAGCAGGGAATGGCCCCAGCATTTT.

The V gene is TRBV5-5, the J gene TRBJ2-7, with D unclear. From germline, CDR1 is SGHKS and CDR2 YYEKEE (reference sequence). The V and J ends lost 3 bases and 0 bases respectively, with 4 bases between them. CDR3 length: 12 amino acids. CDR3 coding DNA: TGTGCCAGCAGCTCGTCCTCCTACGAGCAGTACTTC. Protein product: CASSSSSYEQYF.

The rearrangement joins TRBV4-2 to TRBJ1-6; D not resolved. V gave up 3 bases and J gave up 9 bases, with 21 bases separating them. Germline V gene data show CDR1 as LGHNA and CDR2 as YNFKEQ. The CDR3 has 17 amino acids. CDR3 DNA sequence: TGTGCCAGCAGCCAGGGTATCGGGGAGGATTTAACTTCACCCCTCCACTTT. It encodes CASSQGIGEDLTSPLHF.

V usage is TRBV30 and J usage is TRBJ2-7, with a tentative D call TRBD1 (5 bases). Germline CDR1 reads GTSNPN; CDR2 reads SVGIG (reference sequence). The CDR3 runs 13 residues. With 1 base removed from V and 2 bases from J, the gap between germline ends came to 9 bases. CDR3: CAWSEGFPYEQYF. The DNA for the CDR3 is TGTGCCTGGAGTGAGGGGTTCCCCTACGAGCAGTACTTC.

CDR3: CASSSGLALNEQFF. The DNA of the CDR3 is TGTGCCAGTAGTTCGGGACTAGCACTGAATGAGCAGTTCTTC. V is TRBV19 and J is TRBJ2-1; 9 nucleotides match TRBD2. In germline, CDR1 is LNHDA, CDR2 SQIVND (reference sequence). The J segment lost 7 bases and the V segment lost 5 bases, leaving 6 bases of the junction unmatched. The CDR3 has 14 amino acids.

The J gene is TRBJ1-1, the V gene TRBV4-3; no firm D call. The CDR3 runs 16 residues. CDR1 and CDR2 from the germline V gene are LGHNA and YSLEER. The V and J ends lost 0 bases and 0 bases respectively, with 11 bases between them. In DNA, the CDR3 is TGCGCCAGCAGCCAAGAATGGAGGTCCATGAACACTGAAGCTTTCTTT. This gives the protein CASSQEWRSMNTEAFF.

The CDR3 region is CASSSPSIAGDHEQYF. The CDR3 coding sequence is TGTGCCAGCTCGTCCCCAAGTATAGCGGGAGACCACGAGCAGTACTTC. The J gene is TRBJ2-7, the V gene TRBV18, with TRBD2 identical over 9 bases. In germline, CDR1 is KGHSH, CDR2 LQKENI. The CDR3 sequence is 16 residues long. Trimming at V came to 6 bases and at J to 5 bases, leaving 14 bases not matched to a gene.

The chain employs TRBV27 and TRBJ2-2; TRBD2 matches at 16 bases. Trimming removed 6 bases from V and 2 bases from J; junction bases left unmatched: 9. This CDR3 is built from 19 residues. CDR1 MNHEY and CDR2 SMNVEV come from the germline V gene (reference sequence). The CDR3 nucleotides are TGTGCCAGCAGCCTATCGGGACTAGCGGGAGGGCTTAACACCGGGGAGCTGTTTTTT. Protein: CASSLSGLAGGLNTGELFF.

The rearrangement joins TRBV2 to TRBJ2-7; D ambiguous. In germline, CDR1 is SNHLY, CDR2 FYNNEI. The CDR3 extends over 13 amino acids. V was clipped by 2 bases and J by 3 bases, with 8 bases between them. The CDR3: CASSESTFYEQYF. CDR3 DNA: TGTGCCAGCAGTGAAAGCACTTTCTACGAGCAGTACTTC.

Only one count was recorded for this clone. The gene calls are TRBV5-5 and TRBJ1-2; 9 nucleotides match TRBD1. The CDR3 has 17 residues. The junction had 13 bases not matched to a gene; V was cut back by 4 bases and J by 3 bases. Per germline, CDR1 SGHKS and CDR2 YYEKEE (reference sequence). CDR3 DNA: TGTGCCAGCAGCACCGCCCCGGGACAGGGTACCGACTATGGCTACACCTTC. Its translation: CASSTAPGQGTDYGYTF. Drawing the rest from reference TRBV5-5 and TRBJ1-2, the complete variable domain is DAGVTQSPTHLIKTRGQQVTLRCSPISGHKSVSWYQQVLGQGPQFIFQYYEKEERGRGNFPDRFSARQFPNYSSELNVNALLLGDSALYLCASSTAPGQGTDYGYTFGSGTRLTVV.

The chain links TRBV5-1 to TRBJ2-6, with D unresolved. The ends were cut back, 0 bases at V and 0 bases at J, with 13 bases in the middle. The CDR3 spans 18 residues. Germline assignment: CDR1 SGHRS and CDR2 YFSETQ. The CDR3 protein is CASSLAPARPSGANVLTF. CDR3 in DNA: TGCGCCAGCAGCTTGGCTCCCGCCAGGCCCTCTGGGGCCAACGTCCTGACTTTC.

This clone has just one count. The rearrangement uses TRBV10-2 and TRBJ2-7; D might be TRBD2 (6 bases). V was cut by 1 base and J by 7 bases, with 11 bases left in between. The CDR3 spans 13 residues. Germline assignment: CDR1 WSHSY and CDR2 SAAADI. The CDR3 here is CASSEWRGKEQYF. CDR3 nucleotides: TGCGCCAGCAGTGAGTGGAGGGGTAAGGAGCAGTACTTC.

This chain uses TRBV18 with TRBJ2-3, with 7 bases lining up with TRBD1. The CDR3 has 16 residues. The J segment lost 5 bases and the V segment lost 0 bases, leaving 8 bases of the junction unmatched. Per germline, CDR1 KGHSH and CDR2 LQKENI. This CDR3 reads CASSPPDRVAGDTQYF. For the CDR3, the DNA is TGTGCCAGCTCACCACCCGACAGGGTTGCGGGAGATACGCAGTATTTT.

The rearrangement joins TRBV5-4 to TRBJ1-1; 7 nucleotides line up with TRBD1. Per the germline V gene, CDR1 is SGHNT and CDR2 is YYREEE (reference sequence). CDR3 length equals 14 residues. Unmatched junction bases numbered 1, after V lost 1 base and J lost 1 base. The CDR3 DNA reads TGTGCCAGCAGCTTGACAGGGGCGAACACTGAAGCTTTCTTT. Protein: CASSLTGANTEAFF.

The V and J genes are TRBV6-6 and TRBJ1-4, with 8 positions matching TRBD1. The CDR3 has 13 amino acids. Germline trimming cut 4 bases from V and 13 bases from J; bases unmatched to any gene: 8. Per germline, CDR1 MNHNY and CDR2 SVGAGI (reference sequence). The CDR3 DNA reads TGTGCCAGCAGTTCAGCAGGGGGCGCGATACTGTTTTTT. It yields the protein CASSSAGGAILFF.

The chain couples TRBV5-1 to TRBJ2-7; TRBD1 might be the D (7 bases). The CDR3 is 15 residues long. The V gene's germline CDR1 is SGHRS and CDR2 YFSETQ. V shed 3 bases and J shed 4 bases, with 17 bases lying between them. The CDR3 coding sequence is TGCGCCAGCAGCTACCCACCAGGGGGGAGTTACGAGCAGTACTTC. Translated: CASSYPPGGSYEQYF.